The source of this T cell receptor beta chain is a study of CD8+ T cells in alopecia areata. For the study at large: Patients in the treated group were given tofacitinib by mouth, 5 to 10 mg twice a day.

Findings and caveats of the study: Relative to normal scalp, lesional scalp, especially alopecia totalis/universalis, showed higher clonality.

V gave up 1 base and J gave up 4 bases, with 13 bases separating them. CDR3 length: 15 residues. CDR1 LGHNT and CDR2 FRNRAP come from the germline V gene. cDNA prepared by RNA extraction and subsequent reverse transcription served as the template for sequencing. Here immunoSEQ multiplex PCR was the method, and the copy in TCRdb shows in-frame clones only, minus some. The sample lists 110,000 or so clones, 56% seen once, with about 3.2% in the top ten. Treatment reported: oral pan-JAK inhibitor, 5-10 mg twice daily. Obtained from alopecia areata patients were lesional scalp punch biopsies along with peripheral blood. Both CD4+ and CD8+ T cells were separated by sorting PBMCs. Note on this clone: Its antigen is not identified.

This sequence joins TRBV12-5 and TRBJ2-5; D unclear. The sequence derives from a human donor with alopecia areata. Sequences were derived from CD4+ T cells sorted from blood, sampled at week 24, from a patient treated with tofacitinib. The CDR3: CASGLGLVASETQYF. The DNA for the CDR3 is TGTGCTAGTGGTTTGGGCCTGGTAGCTTCAGAGACCCAGTACTTC.